A selection of T cell receptor beta chains follows, all from one sample in a study of blood T cell repertoires in COVID-19. Clones were read by immunoSEQ multiplex PCR, and TCRdb kept only the in-frame ones, dropping some. The sample consists of roughly 38,000 clones, over 70% of them appearing once. Sample: peripheral blood. The receptors were sampled from a woman in her sixties or seventies with acute or convalescent COVID-19. Each CDR3 is given with its conserved first and last residue. D genes are given only for firm matches. Rows may omit the clone size; those that give it use once, few, many or a size class.

>-|TRBV3-1/TRBV3-2|-|TRBJ2-5|12
TGTGCCAGCAGCCCCCTCCGAGAGACCCAGTACTTC
CASSPLRETQYF
>-|TRBV28|-|TRBJ1-2|13
TGTGCCAGCAGTCGACTACAGGGTTACGGCTACACCTTC
CASSRLQGYGYTF
>-|TRBV7-2|-|TRBJ2-5|14
TGTGCCAGCAGCCACGGACTTGAACAAGAGACCCAGTACTTC
CASSHGLEQETQYF
>-|TRBV28|-|TRBJ1-1|12
TGTGCCAGCAGACAGGGCGACACTGAAGCTTTCTTT
CASRQGDTEAFF
>-|TRBV11-2|-|TRBJ2-2|14
TGTGCCAGCAGCCAAAACAGGGCGGCCGGGGAGCTGTTTTTT
CASSQNRAAGELFF
>-|TRBV6-2/TRBV6-3|-|TRBJ2-1|15
TGTGCCAGCAGCCCGGGCCAAAGCTCCTACAATGAGCAGTTCTTC
CASSPGQSSYNEQFF
>TRBD1|TRBV7-9|once|TRBJ1-2|15
TGTGCCAGCAGGGCAACAGGGGGCAATAACTATGGCTACACCTTC
CASRATGGNNYGYTF
>-|TRBV4-2|-|TRBJ2-3|15
TGTGCCAGCAGCCGTGACTGGACTAGCACAGATACGCAGTATTTT
CASSRDWTSTDTQYF
>-|TRBV11-2|-|TRBJ2-1|15
TGTGCCAGCAGCTCCCCGGTCCTTACCTACAATGAGCAGTTCTTC
CASSSPVLTYNEQFF
>-|TRBV7-2|-|TRBJ2-2|17
TGTGCCAGCAGCTTGGGAGATATTAACGTGATAACCGGGGAGCTGTTTTTT
CASSLGDINVITGELFF
>-|TRBV5-5|once|TRBJ1-5|17
TGTGCCAGCAGCTTGGAGGGGCGGAGTGGTGGGAATCAGCCCCAGCATTTT
CASSLEGRSGGNQPQHF
>-|TRBV29-1|-|TRBJ2-1|11
TGCAGCGTTCGGGACTCTCAAGCAGGGTTCTTC
CSVRDSQAGFF
>-|TRBV7-2|-|TRBJ2-1|11
TGTGCCAGCCGCCATTCAGCGGAGCAGTTCTTC
CASRHSAEQFF
>-|TRBV7-9|-|TRBJ1-1|15
TGTGCCAGCAGCTTAGTATATAGCAGTTCCACTGAAGCTTTCTTT
CASSLVYSSSTEAFF
>TRBD1|TRBV9|-|TRBJ2-3|15
TGTGCCAGCAGCGCCCAGGGGGTACACACAGATACGCAGTATTTT
CASSAQGVHTDTQYF
>-|TRBV5-4|-|TRBJ2-5|14
TGTGCCAGCAGTCCGGAGACGGGTCAGGAGACCCAGTACTTC
CASSPETGQETQYF